The entry below gives a single T cell receptor (beta chain) sequence along with its context. Its cognate antigen is unknown. The data originate from a study of cytotoxic CD8 clonotypes in ibrutinib-treated CLL. Study as a whole: Response samples were drawn at a median of approximately 11 months of treatment, range 6 to 36.

Using immunoSEQ multiplex PCR, the repertoire was profiled, and TCRdb retains in-frame clones only, with some absent. The sample contains roughly 38,000 clones, roughly 45% of which appear only once. Study-level results: Whereas clonality rose at ibrutinib response, it declined toward baseline at progression.

Deletions cut 0 bases from V and 2 bases from J, with 11 bases between. The CDR3 consists of 15 residues. Germline V gene sequence: CDR1 MGHRA, CDR2 YSYEKL. The chain joins TRBV4-1 to TRBJ2-7; D is ambiguous. Sequences were derived from PBMCs, sampled before ibrutinib treatment. The origin of this receptor is a human donor with chronic lymphocytic leukemia. The CDR3 loop is CASSQEAPRTYEQYF. The CDR3, as DNA: TGCGCCAGCAGCCAAGAGGCCCCCCGAACCTACGAGCAGTACTTC.